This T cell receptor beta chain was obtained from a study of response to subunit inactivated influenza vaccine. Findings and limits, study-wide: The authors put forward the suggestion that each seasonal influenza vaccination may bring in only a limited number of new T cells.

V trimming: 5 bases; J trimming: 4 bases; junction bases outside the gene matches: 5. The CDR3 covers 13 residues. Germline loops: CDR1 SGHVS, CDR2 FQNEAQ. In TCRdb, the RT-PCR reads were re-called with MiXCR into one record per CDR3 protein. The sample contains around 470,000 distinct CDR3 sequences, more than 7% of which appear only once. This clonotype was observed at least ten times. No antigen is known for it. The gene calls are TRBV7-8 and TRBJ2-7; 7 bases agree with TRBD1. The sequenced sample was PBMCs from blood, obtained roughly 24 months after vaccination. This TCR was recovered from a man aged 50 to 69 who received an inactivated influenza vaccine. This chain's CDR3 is CASSRQGKYEQYF. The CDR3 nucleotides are TGTGCCAGCAGCCGACAGGGTAAATACGAGCAGTACTTC.